This TCR beta chain comes out of a study of monozygotic twins with inflammatory bowel disease. Study findings and constraints: Patient repertoires may have gained variability from differing immunosuppressive treatments.

Of note for this clonotype: What it recognizes is unknown.

UMIs containing a 6-nucleotide sample barcode were added via template switching. Using the 5' RACE reads, TCRdb records one entry per CDR3 protein without DNA. The sample has roughly 120,000 distinct CDR3 sequences. The length of the CDR3 is 14 residues. This sequence originates from a human donor with ulcerative colitis or Crohn's disease, or a healthy co-twin of an affected twin (not recorded which). V usage is TRBV12-3 or TRBV12-4 and J usage is TRBJ2-7. Sequencing was carried out using blood. The chain's CDR3 is CASSYRRSSYEQYF.